A single sample gave rise to the 4 T cell receptor beta chains below, sequenced in a study of cytomegalovirus exposure and HLA in healthy donors. Primers: 60 Vbeta forward and 13 Jbeta reverse. TCRdb's copy holds only in-frame clones and misses some; the assay was immunoSEQ multiplex PCR. Seen in this sample are around 150,000 clones; the ten most common clones hold 1% to 1.5%. Sequenced sample: PBMCs. Receptors were obtained from a woman aged 60 to 75 in good health and CMV-seronegative.

V is TRBV5-4 and J is TRBJ2-3; the D is unclear. Germline CDR1 reads SGHNT; CDR2 reads YYREEE (reference sequence). Trimming cost V 3 bases and J 0 bases, with 2 bases left between them. The length of the CDR3 is 12 residues. The CDR3 region is CASSSSTDTQYF. The CDR3, as DNA: TGTGCCAGCAGCTCTAGCACAGATACGCAGTATTTT.

J is TRBJ1-1 and V is TRBV10-1, with 7 bases identical to TRBD1. Germline CDR1 reads WNHNN; CDR2 reads SYGVQD (reference sequence). The CDR3 loop spans 15 amino acids. J gave up 0 bases and V 6 bases, and 7 bases lay outside the gene matches. This chain's CDR3 is CASRETGALNTEAFF. In nucleotides, the CDR3 is TGCGCCAGCAGGGAAACAGGGGCGCTGAACACTGAAGCTTTCTTT.

The chain couples TRBV11-2 to TRBJ2-3; 8 bases agree with TRBD1. This CDR3 comprises 16 residues. J gave up 2 bases and V 5 bases, and 9 bases lay outside the gene matches. Per the germline V gene, CDR1 is SGHAT and CDR2 is FQNNGV. CDR3 coding DNA: TGTGCCAGCAGCCCCGTACAGGGGGAGCCCACAGATACGCAGTATTTT. Its protein is CASSPVQGEPTDTQYF. Variable domain in full (rest from reference TRBV11-2 and TRBJ2-3): EAGVAQSPRYKIIEKRQSVAFWCNPISGHATLYWYQQILGQGPKLLIQFQNNGVVDDSQLPKDRFSAERLKGVDSTLKIQPAKLEDSAVYLCASSPVQGEPTDTQYFGPGTRLTVL.

Concerning this clone itself: Lacking the conserved final phenylalanine or tryptophan, this CDR3 likely reflects a read error. No DNA is shown, since the ends of the CDR3 on it are uncertain; the CDR3 is the one TCRdb lists. This sequence joins TRBV21-1 and TRBJ1-5. TRBV21-1 is termed a pseudogene. With termini counted, the CDR3 has 16 amino acids. CDR3 protein: CASSKGEEVENQPQHS.